These 25 T cell receptor beta chains were all obtained from the same sample, sequenced in a study of CD8 T cells in Susac syndrome. When the RNA was reverse transcribed, random hexamers were used with an input of roughly 0.45 to 1 ug. TCRdb ran MiXCR on the immunoSEQ multiplex PCR reads and lists one entry per CDR3 protein. The sample yields about 53,000 distinct CDR3 sequences, roughly 94% seen once. Specimen: CD8+ T cells from PBMCs. The origin of the receptors is a human donor with Susac syndrome.

The V gene is TRBV9, the J gene TRBJ1-2; no firm D call. V was shortened by 4 bases and J by 4 bases, with 2 bases between the two germline ends. The V gene's germline CDR1 is SGDLS and CDR2 YYNGEE. The CDR3 extends over 10 amino acids. The CDR3 coding sequence is TGTGCCAGCAGCTCCTATGGCTACACCTTC. Translation: CASSSYGYTF.

The V call is TRBV7-9, the J call TRBJ2-5; maybe TRBD1 (7 bases). CDR3 length: 14 amino acids. Trimming stripped 6 bases from V and 2 bases from J, with 13 bases between. Per the germline V gene, CDR1 is SEHNR and CDR2 is FQNEAQ (reference sequence). The CDR3 DNA is TGTGCCAGCAGACCACAGGGGAGGCAAGAGACCCAGTACTTC. Its translation: CASRPQGRQETQYF.

The rearrangement joins TRBV5-6 to TRBJ1-5; unclear D gene. CDR1 SGHDT and CDR2 YYEEEE come from the germline V gene. The V gene lost 2 bases and the J gene lost 4 bases, with 4 bases spanning the gap. This CDR3 has 12 amino acids. In DNA, the CDR3 is TGTGCCAGCAGCTTCGGGAATCAGCCCCAGCATTTT. It translates to CASSFGNQPQHF. Full variable domain (rest looked up from reference TRBV5-6 and TRBJ1-5): DAGVTQSPTHLIKTRGQQVTLRCSPKSGHDTVSWYQQALGQGPQFIFQYYEEEERQRGNFPDRFSGHQFPNYSSELNVNALLLGDSALYLCASSFGNQPQHFGDGTRLSIL.

The rearrangement uses TRBV9 and TRBJ2-3, with TRBD2 matching over 8 bases. After removal of 3 bases from V and 1 base from J, the junction contained 7 bases not matched to a gene. Per the germline V gene, CDR1 is SGDLS and CDR2 is YYNGEE. CDR3 size: 16 residues. CDR3 sequence: CASSGRSGGRTDTQYF. In DNA, the CDR3 is TGTGCCAGCAGCGGTCGGAGCGGGGGACGCACAGATACGCAGTATTTT.

The chain links TRBV6-5 to TRBJ2-7; D possibly uses TRBD1 or TRBD2 (5 bases each). Germline CDR1 reads MNHEY; CDR2 reads SVGAGI. Trimming stripped 8 bases from V and 0 bases from J, with 8 bases between. There are 12 residues in the CDR3. Written as DNA, the CDR3 is TGTGCCAGCTGGGACGGCTCCTACGAGCAGTACTTC. This translates into CASWDGSYEQYF.

The chain is built from TRBV7-8 and TRBJ1-2; 8 nucleotides align to TRBD1. CDR1 and CDR2 (germline): SGHVS, FQNEAQ. The CDR3 is 16 residues long. The J segment lost 3 bases and the V segment lost 5 bases, leaving 11 bases of the junction unmatched. The CDR3 reads CASSPGGGRSDYGYTF. CDR3 nucleotides: TGTGCCAGCAGCCCAGGGGGCGGGCGGTCCGACTATGGCTACACCTTC.

This CDR3 reads CASSASGGGGDTQYF. CDR3 in DNA: TGTGCCAGCAGCGCCTCGGGCGGGGGGGGAGATACGCAGTATTTT. The gene calls are TRBV7-2 and TRBJ2-3; TRBD2 agrees at 9 bases. In germline, CDR1 is SGHTA, CDR2 FQGNSA. The CDR3 is 15 residues long. The junction had 8 bases not matched to a gene; V was cut back by 5 bases and J by 5 bases.

The V gene is TRBV9, the J gene TRBJ2-5; D not certain. Germline CDR1 and CDR2: SGDLS and YYNGEE. V lost 3 bases and J lost 5, with 17 bases in between. The CDR3 consists of 15 residues. This chain's CDR3 is CASSADGPPRETQYF. The CDR3 DNA follows: TGTGCCAGCAGCGCAGACGGGCCCCCGAGGGAGACCCAGTACTTC.

The chain joins TRBV20-1 to TRBJ1-1; no reliable D call. CDR3 length: 11 residues. CDR1 and CDR2 from the germline V gene are DFQATT and SNEGSKA (reference sequence). Trimming stripped 6 bases from V and 6 bases from J, with 11 bases between. CDR3 DNA: TGCAGTGCCCCCTGGGGATCTGAAGCTTTCTTT. This gives the protein CSAPWGSEAFF.

This clonotype appeared once. The rearrangement links TRBV28 to TRBJ1-4; D gene ambiguous. Between the trimmed V and J ends, which lost 7 bases and 8 bases, there was a span of 8 bases. Germline V gene lookup returns CDR1 MDHEN and CDR2 SYDVKM. CDR3 length equals 11 residues. CDR3 sequence reads: CASNSGEKLFF. CDR3 nucleotide sequence: TGTGCCAGCAACTCCGGAGAAAAACTGTTTTTT. The whole variable domain, filled in from reference TRBV28 and TRBJ1-4, reads DVKVTQSSRYLVKRTGEKVFLECVQDMDHENMFWYRQDPGLGLRLIYFSYDVKMKEKGDIPEGYSVSREKKERFSLILESASTNQTSMYLCASNSGEKLFFGSGTQLSVL.

The chain links TRBV20-1 to TRBJ2-7; 9 bases are shared with TRBD1. V lost 4 bases and J lost 1; bases outside the gene matches: 2. The CDR3 spans 13 residues. Germline loops: CDR1 DFQATT, CDR2 SNEGSKA (reference sequence). CDR3 sequence (DNA): TGCAGTGCTATCGGGACAGGGTCCTACGAGCAGTACTTC. Protein sequence: CSAIGTGSYEQYF.

The table lists this clonotype with a count of one. The rearrangement uses TRBV20-1 and TRBJ2-1; D gene ambiguous. The CDR3 covers 16 residues. The V end lost 4 bases, the J end lost 8 bases, and 24 bases lay between the germline ends. CDR1 DFQATT and CDR2 SNEGSKA come from the germline V gene (reference sequence). CDR3 DNA: TGCAGTGCTACCTTCCTCCATCGGGCGTCCCTTTATGAGCAGTTCTTC. This translates into CSATFLHRASLYEQFF.

The chain uses TRBV4-2 and TRBJ2-7; TRBD1 agrees at 9 bases. Trimming took 3 bases from V and 3 from J; bases not matched to a gene: 3. CDR1 and CDR2 (germline): LGHNA, YNFKEQ. The CDR3 covers 14 residues. Here the CDR3 DNA reads TGTGCCAGCAGCCACGGGACAGGGCTCTACGAGCAGTACTTC. This codes for CASSHGTGLYEQYF.

CDR3 bases: TGTGCCAGCAGCTCCTCGGTGAACACCGGGGAGCTGTTTTTT. Translated: CASSSSVNTGELFF. The chain couples TRBV7-6 to TRBJ2-2; D unresolved. Per germline, CDR1 SGHVS and CDR2 FNYEAQ. Trimming removed 4 bases from V and 1 base from J, with 7 bases in between. This CDR3 has 14 residues.

The V gene is TRBV29-1, the J gene TRBJ2-7, with D possibly being TRBD1 (6 bases). CDR1 is SQVTM and CDR2 is ANQGSEA in the germline V gene. Trimming left V 7 bases short and J 3 bases short, with 13 bases between. CDR3 size: 12 residues. CDR3 loop: CSGGQNHYEQYF. The CDR3 nucleotides read TGCAGCGGAGGACAGAATCACTACGAGCAGTACTTC.

This chain uses TRBV3-1 with TRBJ2-3; D gene ambiguous. Trimming removed 1 base from V and 6 bases from J, with 20 bases in between. The CDR3 extends over 17 amino acids. Germline V CDR1 and CDR2: LGHDT, YNNKEL (reference sequence). The CDR3 is CASSQVGAVVGVDTQYF. CDR3 coding DNA: TGTGCCAGCAGCCAAGTTGGCGCGGTGGTTGGGGTGGATACGCAGTATTTT.

The chain has TRBV3-1 and TRBJ1-5, with D uncertain. V was cut by 0 bases and J by 2 bases, with 11 bases left in between. The CDR3 is made up of 16 amino acids. The germline V gene has CDR1 LGHDT and CDR2 YNNKEL (reference sequence). The CDR3 DNA reads as TGTGCCAGCAGCCAAGATTATGTTGGCGGCAATCAGCCCCAGCATTTT. Residues: CASSQDYVGGNQPQHF.

The chain couples TRBV5-1 to TRBJ1-3; D unresolved. Germline CDR1 is SGHRS and CDR2 is YFSETQ. Between the trimmed V and J ends, which lost 2 bases and 0 bases, there was a span of 12 bases. The CDR3 contains 16 residues. CDR3 nucleotides: TGCGCCAGCAGCTTTGCTAATATGAGCTCTGGAAACACCATATATTTT. This sequence encodes CASSFANMSSGNTIYF.

This rearrangement joins TRBV25-1 to TRBJ2-5; D unclear. Germline loops: CDR1 MGHDK, CDR2 SYGVNS. The CDR3 has 13 residues. V was trimmed by 4 bases and J by 5 bases, leaving 11 bases between them. In DNA, the CDR3 is TGTGCCAGCAGTGCCCCTGGGCGGGAGACCCAGTACTTC. This translates into CASSAPGRETQYF. The variable domain in full, with the rest retrieved from reference TRBV25-1 and TRBJ2-5, is EADIYQTPRYLVIGTGKKITLECSQTMGHDKMYWYQQDPGMELHLIHYSYGVNSTEKGDLSSESTVSRIRTEHFPLTLESARPSHTSQYLCASSAPGRETQYFGPGTRLLVL.

The V and J genes are TRBV12-3 or TRBV12-4 and TRBJ2-2; 8 nucleotides align to TRBD1. CDR3 size: 15 residues. Trimming cost V 6 bases and J 1 base; bases outside gene matches: 4. The CDR3 nucleotides read TGTGCCAGCAGGACCGGGACAGGGAACACCGGGGAGCTGTTTTTT. This gives the protein CASRTGTGNTGELFF.

The chain uses TRBV7-8 and TRBJ2-7; 8 bases line up with TRBD1. Unmatched junction bases numbered 7, after V lost 6 bases and J lost 3 bases. The CDR3 is made up of 14 amino acids. Germline CDR1 and CDR2: SGHVS and FQNEAQ. Here the CDR3 DNA reads TGTGCCAGCAGGAAAGGACAGGGAGTCTACGAGCAGTACTTC. It yields the protein CASRKGQGVYEQYF.

This clonotype has just one count. V gene TRBV4-1 combines with J gene TRBJ1-1; unclear D gene. The CDR3 is 13 residues long. The germline gives CDR1 MGHRA, CDR2 YSYEKL. Trimming left V 4 bases short and J 0 bases short, with 6 bases between. The CDR3 sequence is CASSRQMNTEAFF. Here the CDR3 DNA reads TGCGCCAGCAGCCGACAAATGAACACTGAAGCTTTCTTT.

The V call is TRBV7-6, the J call TRBJ2-2; D unclear. The germline gives CDR1 SGHVS, CDR2 FNYEAQ. The CDR3 is 12 residues long. Trimming cost V 2 bases and J 3 bases, with 1 base left between them. CDR3 coding DNA: TGTGCCAGCAGCTTATACACCGGGGAGCTGTTTTTT. It codes for CASSLYTGELFF.

This chain joins TRBV9 and TRBJ2-5; the D is unclear. Germline CDR1 SGDLS, CDR2 YYNGEE. The CDR3 consists of 16 residues. Trimming took off 0 bases at V and 1 base at J, with 13 bases between the two ends. Here the CDR3 DNA reads TGTGCCAGCAGCGTAGAACCGGCCAGCTTCCAAGAGACCCAGTACTTC. Its protein is CASSVEPASFQETQYF.

The genes are TRBV25-1 and TRBJ2-7; the D gene is possibly TRBD2 (5 bases). The tail of the sequence fits TRBJ2-5 better, so the J call may be wrong. Per germline, CDR1 MGHDK and CDR2 SYGVNS. This CDR3 is built from 13 residues. The CDR3 protein is CASSEYRERTQYF. In nucleotides, the CDR3 is TGTGCCAGCAGTGAATATCGGGAACGGACCCAGTACTTC.